The present T cell receptor beta chain was sequenced within a study of vaccination effects on CD4 cells after COVID-19. Germline CDR1 MNHEY, CDR2 SVGEGT. V lost 6 bases, J lost 4 bases, and 7 bases lay in between. This CDR3 is built from 12 residues. Subsequent to 10 days of culture, CD4+ T cells were isolated. Subjects were given two BNT162b2 or mRNA-1273 vaccine doses. The assay was immunoSEQ multiplex PCR, and TCRdb's table has in-frame clones only and misses some. The data show approximately 29,000 clones, with around two thirds seen just once and about 15% held by the top ten. This clone is a singleton in its sample. As yet, its antigen is unknown.

The TCR sequence derives from a human donor who received a COVID-19 vaccine. The sequencing used CD4+ T cells from PBMCs cultured without peptide, collected after COVID-19 vaccination. The gene calls are TRBV6-2 or TRBV6-3 and TRBJ2-1; no reliable D call. The CDR3 nucleotides read TGTGCCAGCAGCGTGTCTTACAATGAGCAGTTCTTC. It yields the protein CASSVSYNEQFF.